Sequencing of this T cell receptor (beta chain) was carried out in a study of blood T cell repertoires in COVID-19 (dated by TCRdb to between 2020 and 2021). About the investigation overall: Samples covering the acute and convalescent phases of COVID-19 were provided by collaborators in the United States, Italy and Spain. A freely available public database, intended as a resource for researchers studying the immune response to SARS-CoV-2, is where the repertoires were released. Where available, HLA class I and class II types were obtained from metadata supplied by the sample provider rather than from assay-based typing. The material from the prospective study consisted of cDNA or gDNA derived from T cells, B-cell-depleted T cells, or PBMCs. Sample metadata almost always included a de-identified subject ID, COVID-19 status, age in years and sex. The samples were drawn from the first 160 participants of the ongoing ImmuneRACE study and from over 950 subjects provided by 6 global collaborators. The dataset comprised deeply sampled blood TCRbeta repertoires from subjects exposed to, actively infected with, or recovered from COVID-19.

A second Seattle source provided samples from volunteer blood donors who had recovered from COVID-19. Collaborating institutions collected whole blood in K2EDTA tubes following their own protocols. For TCRbeta analysis, collaborators shipped samples as frozen whole blood, isolated PBMCs, or DNA extracted from either of those sample types. The immunoSEQ Assay, a bias-controlled multiplex PCR, was used to amplify TCRbeta CDR3 regions from genomic DNA. The source study handled its data this way. Within the assay, amplification of reference gene primers was used to estimate how many nucleated cells each sample contained. To quantify the absolute abundance of each unique TCRbeta CDR3 rearrangement, sequence reads were collapsed and filtered. For each sample, productive Simpson clonality was calculated by taking the square root of Simpson's diversity index across productive rearrangements. Drawn from immuneACCESS, this table holds only the in-frame rearrangements with V and J called that TCRdb kept. Clones are partly lost; checked studies trace under half to an unresolved V gene and leave the rest unexplained. The V and J calls and the clone size are those of that table, but D and trimming were determined from the DNA. Across this sample there are some 200,000 clones, with roughly 81% seen only once. 2.9% of the sample is taken by the ten largest.

About this clone: No cognate antigen has been identified for it. No base-level quality is on record; no much larger clone is a single base apart.

Overall study outcomes, separate from this receptor: How much clinical and demographic metadata was included differed by source and by participant, and the metadata was provided uncurated.

From cysteine to phenylalanine, the CDR3 is 17 amino acids long. The entry retains the CDR3 DNA only, 51 bases that are in frame from base 1. V is trimmed back by 1 base and J by 5 bases, and the junction contains 10 bases that no gene match accounts for. CDR1 is given as MGHRA and CDR2 as YSYEKL, both from the germline V gene. The sample comprised peripheral blood. Rearrangement joined TRBV4-1 to TRBJ1-1; 10 central bases correspond to TRBD1. This sequence was found in a man aged 50 to 60 who had recovered from COVID-19. The nucleotide sequence is TGCGCCAGCAGCCAAGCTTATAGGGACAGGGGTCGAACTGAAGCTTTCTTT. Translated, this gives CASSQAYRDRGRTEAFF.